A single sample is the source of the 2 T cell receptor beta chains below, sequenced in a study of T cells in Graves' hyperthyroidism and ophthalmopathy (dated by TCRdb to 2018 to 2020). Libraries were made using multiplex PCR. Sequencing relied on an Illumina HiSeq 2000. The TCR beta CDR3 regions were amplified from RNA transcripts. The TCR CDR3 was subjected to a first round of RT-PCR using the HTBI primer set and the Qiagen OneStep RT-PCR kit. TCRdb reprocessed the public reads (quality trimming at Q25 with fastp, clone calling with MiXCR) and kept in-frame beta chains. Each entry merges the rows of one CDR3 protein and shows their most common DNA and genes. The sample table holds some 510,000 distinct CDR3 sequences, of which 46% were seen once. The ten top clones hold about 7.8% of the sample. The sample taken for sequencing was peripheral blood or thyroid tissue (not recorded which). These receptors all stem from a woman aged 18-29 years with Graves' hyperthyroidism. Donor details come from another sample of the same person, matched by shared clones.

The J gene is TRBJ1-2, the V gene TRBV2; tentative D call: TRBD1 (6 bases). The CDR3 extends over 13 amino acids. V was clipped by 5 bases and J by 7 bases, with 14 bases between them. From germline, CDR1 is SNHLY and CDR2 FYNNEI. The chain's CDR3 is CASSLIGGGGYTF. In DNA form, the CDR3 reads TGTGCCAGCAGTTTAATAGGGGGAGGTGGCTACACCTTC.

This chain links TRBV7-8 with TRBJ2-7; D is unresolved. The CDR3 has 14 amino acids. The ends were cut back, 5 bases at V and 0 bases at J, with 11 bases in the middle. Germline CDR1 and CDR2: SGHVS and FQNEAQ. The DNA of the CDR3 is TGTGCCAGCAGCCACCAGCAGAGCTCCTACGAGCAGTACTTC. It codes for CASSHQQSSYEQYF.